Presented here are 10 T cell receptor beta chains from one specimen sequenced in a study of identical twins. TCRdb processed the 5' RACE reads anew with MiXCR; each CDR3 protein has one entry. The sample carries about 100,000 distinct CDR3 sequences, 5.9% recorded once. Sequencing used memory T cells sorted from blood. These receptors all come from a woman between 45 and 65 years old in good health.

This clonotype has ten or more counts. The chain is built from TRBV5-1 and TRBJ2-1; weak D call: TRBD1 (6 bases). The V end lost 0 bases, the J end lost 9 bases, and 16 bases lay between the germline ends. The CDR3 consists of 15 residues. The germline CDR1 and CDR2 sequences are SGHRS and YFSETQ. DNA for the CDR3: TGCGCCAGCAGCTTGGAGGGGGTAGGGCATGGTGAGCAGTTCTTC. Protein product: CASSLEGVGHGEQFF.

This chain joins TRBV11-3 and TRBJ2-5; D is undetermined. V lost 0 bases, J lost 5 bases, and 22 bases lay in between. Germline CDR1 SGHNT, CDR2 YENEEA. CDR3 length: 18 residues. The CDR3 spells CASSLDKRVLPGSETQYF. The DNA for the CDR3 is TGTGCCAGCAGCTTAGATAAACGAGTACTACCTGGTAGCGAGACCCAGTACTTC.

This clonotype came up a few times. This chain uses TRBV2 with TRBJ2-3; the match to TRBD2 covers 9 bases. Looked up from germline, CDR1 is SNHLY and CDR2 is FYNNEI. V lost 7 bases, J lost 7 bases, and 6 bases stayed unmatched. This CDR3 is 13 amino acids long. The CDR3 region is CASTTGTSNTQYF. The CDR3 DNA sequence: TGTGCCAGCACCACCGGGACTAGCAATACGCAGTATTTT.

J is TRBJ2-2 and V is TRBV5-4; a weak D match, TRBD1 (6 bases). CDR1 SGHNT and CDR2 YYREEE come from the germline V gene (reference sequence). This CDR3 is built from 14 residues. Trimming shortened V by 4 bases and J by 6 bases, and 13 bases separated the two germline ends. The chain's CDR3 is CASSGTNWPGELFF. In DNA form, the CDR3 reads TGTGCCAGCAGCGGGACAAATTGGCCCGGGGAGCTGTTTTTT.

The table lists this clonotype with many counts. In nucleotides, the CDR3 is TGCAGTGCTAGAGATCCGGGTGTGAACACTGAAGCTTTCTTT. Amino acid sequence: CSARDPGVNTEAFF. This chain links TRBV20-1 with TRBJ1-1, with unresolved D. The V and J ends lost 0 bases and 0 bases respectively, with 8 bases between them. Germline V CDR1 and CDR2: DFQATT, SNEGSKA (reference sequence). The CDR3 spans 14 residues.

This clonotype was picked up many times. The chain employs TRBV29-1 and TRBJ2-5; D is possibly TRBD1 (6 bases). The CDR3 has 12 residues. V shed 4 bases and J shed 4 bases, with 10 bases lying between them. Germline CDR1 SQVTM, CDR2 ANQGSEA. Here the CDR3 DNA reads TGCAGCGTTGTACAGGGTTCAGAGACCCAGTACTTC. This encodes CSVVQGSETQYF. The whole variable domain, remainder taken from reference TRBV29-1 and TRBJ2-5, is SAVISQKPSRDICQRGTSLTIQCQVDSQVTMMFWYRQQPGQSLTLIATANQGSEATYESGFVIDKFPISRPNLTFSTLTVSNMSPEDSSIYLCSVVQGSETQYFGPGTRLLVL.

This clonotype was seen at least ten times. The chain has TRBV28 and TRBJ2-6, with D maybe TRBD1 (5 bases). CDR1 MDHEN and CDR2 SYDVKM come from the germline V gene. Trimming shortened V by 3 bases and J by 10 bases, and 10 bases separated the two germline ends. The CDR3 covers 13 residues. For the CDR3, the DNA is TGTGCCAGCAGTTTTAGGACATCGAACGTCCTGACTTTC. Residues: CASSFRTSNVLTF.

This clonotype came up a few times. The genes are TRBV5-1 and TRBJ2-3; no reliable D call. The CDR3 covers 14 residues. The germline V and J ends were trimmed by 4 bases and 0 bases, with 9 bases remaining between them. Germline loops: CDR1 SGHRS, CDR2 YFSETQ. Written as DNA, the CDR3 is TGCGCCAGCAGCCAGACCCTGAGCACAGATACGCAGTATTTT. It is translated as CASSQTLSTDTQYF.

This clonotype has at least ten counts. This chain uses TRBV5-6 with TRBJ2-7; the match to TRBD1 covers 8 bases. Germline V lookup: CDR1 SGHDT, CDR2 YYEEEE. After removal of 3 bases from V and 6 bases from J, the junction contained 2 bases not matched to a gene. The CDR3 consists of 12 residues. CDR3 sequence (DNA): TGTGCCAGCAGCTCTGACAGGGGCGAGCAGTACGTC. Translation: CASSSDRGEQYV.

Many counts were recorded for this clonotype. This chain joins TRBV7-9 and TRBJ2-1, with no clear D. Germline assignment: CDR1 SEHNR and CDR2 FQNEAQ (reference sequence). With 4 bases removed from V and 0 bases from J, the gap between germline ends came to 16 bases. The CDR3 contains 17 residues. Written as DNA, the CDR3 is TGTGCCAGCAGCTATCCCCAGGCCCCTAGCTCCTACAATGAGCAGTTCTTC. Its translation: CASSYPQAPSSYNEQFF.